This is a list of T cell receptor beta chains from one sample in a study of early stage breast cancer tumors. Measured with immunoSEQ multiplex PCR; TCRdb has only the in-frame clones, and not every one. The data contain tens of thousands of clones, approximately 80% of them singletons. Material: blood. Receptors were obtained from a person between 55 and 70 years old with breast cancer. Both conserved end residues are trimmed from each CDR3. Not every row has a clone size; where given, it reads once, few, many or a size class.

TRBV23-1	NA	ASSSRNTEAF
TRBV4-1	NA	ASSQDPTLDEQY
TRBV30	NA	AFQAGRYTGELF
TRBV5-4	NA	ASSGQQGKNTEAF
TRBV11-2	NA	ASSLAGASYEQY
TRBV5-1	NA	ASSILSLSAGTSSYEQF
TRBV30	NA	AWIRTSGGQAADTQY
TRBV27	NA	ASSFQTRGEQY
TRBV2	NA	ASSEGQGKLF
TRBV9	NA	ASSVGAGGNEQF
TRBV19	NA	ASSMSSGWGGTQY
TRBV2	few	ASRTGTGNYGYT
TRBV5-5	NA	ASSFVRQGAGQY
TRBV6-1	NA	ASSEIQGWRETQY
TRBV7-3	NA	ASSYAATGKYEQY
TRBV6-5	NA	ASSRAGELF
TRBV11-2	once	ASSLGRWDEQY
TRBV28	NA	ASTPNYSNQPQH
TRBV5-1	NA	ASSEGGSTDTQY
TRBV7-9	NA	ASSLEGVGDRRF
TRBV2	NA	ASSEGETQY
TRBV9	NA	ASSVGLAGGLPTDTQY
TRBV28	NA	ASQGVLYEQY
TRBV6-4	few	ASSGGAGSNEQF
TRBV6-5	NA	ASSYARQNSNQPQH
TRBV7-9	NA	ASSLGLTSGGDYNEQF
TRBV7-8	NA	ASSSRDVWTVLAGELF
TRBV5-4	few	ASSLGYNQPQH
TRBV9	NA	ASSPTRNSGANVLT
TRBV5-1	NA	ASTRLSYGELF
TRBV28	NA	ASTMGGTNTEAF
TRBV6-1	NA	ASSAGTNTEAF
TRBV6-6	NA	ASTPPPYKGTDTQY
TRBV7-2	NA	ASSLGGAGETQY
TRBV18	NA	ASSPGGDAGELF
TRBV7-9	NA	ASNDPGEGEKLF
TRBV2	NA	ASSGSWQETQY
TRBV7-6	NA	ASSRGGGLAGGISTDTQY
TRBV5-5	NA	ASSLGGFSNQPQH
TRBV6-6	NA	ASITNRGPGNTIY
TRBV18	NA	ASSPRDLAGDTQY
TRBV7-8	NA	ASSLRGVGNEQF
TRBV19	NA	ASSIARDFNQPQH
TRBV6-5	NA	ASSPRQGGDRGYT
TRBV11-2	NA	ASSSGLGANVLT
TRBV30	NA	AFDLPHRRETQY
TRBV2	once	ASRRDGFYEQY
TRBV7-9	NA	ASSADGEASPLH
TRBV9	NA	ASSPEEGYREKLF
TRBV19	NA	ASKADPNTGELF